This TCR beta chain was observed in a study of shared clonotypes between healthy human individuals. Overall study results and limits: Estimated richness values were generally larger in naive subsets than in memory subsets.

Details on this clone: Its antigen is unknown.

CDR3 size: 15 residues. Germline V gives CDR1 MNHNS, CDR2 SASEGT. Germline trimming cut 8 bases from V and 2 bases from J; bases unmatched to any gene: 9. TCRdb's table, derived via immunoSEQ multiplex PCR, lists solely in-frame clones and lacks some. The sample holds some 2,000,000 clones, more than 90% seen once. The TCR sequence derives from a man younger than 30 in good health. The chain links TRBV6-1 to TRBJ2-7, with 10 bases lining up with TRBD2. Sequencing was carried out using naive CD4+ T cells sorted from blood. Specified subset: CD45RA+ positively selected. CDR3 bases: TGTGCCAGCCGTATAGAGCGGGAGGGCCCCTACGAGCAGTACTTC. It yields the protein CASRIEREGPYEQYF.